This T cell receptor beta chain was sequenced in a study of monozygotic twins with cystic fibrosis. Study context: Libraries were built from three micrograms of fragmented DNA using about 14 PCR cycles.

Study conclusions and caveats: Monozygotic CF twins shared more identical nucleotide clonotypes than unrelated patients. Co-twins had the most similar V usage for 13 of 16 pairs, J for 8. Age, concordance and disease severity did not associate with shared CDR3 numbers.

Concerning this clone itself: No antigen is known for it.

Sequenced by immunoSEQ multiplex PCR; TCRdb stores in-frame clones only, minus some. The data contain about 22,000 clones, approximately 90% of them singletons. Germline assignment: CDR1 MNHEY and CDR2 SVGAGI. This CDR3 region has 16 residues. Trimming at V came to 3 bases and at J to 1 base, leaving 6 bases not matched to a gene. V is TRBV6-5 and J is TRBJ2-7; 10 bases match TRBD2. This receptor was taken from a woman between 25 and 40 years old with cystic fibrosis. Sequencing input: blood. The CDR3 spells CASSYSLGLASYEQYF. In nucleotides, the CDR3 is TGTGCCAGCAGTTATAGTCTGGGACTAGCGTCCTACGAGCAGTACTTC.